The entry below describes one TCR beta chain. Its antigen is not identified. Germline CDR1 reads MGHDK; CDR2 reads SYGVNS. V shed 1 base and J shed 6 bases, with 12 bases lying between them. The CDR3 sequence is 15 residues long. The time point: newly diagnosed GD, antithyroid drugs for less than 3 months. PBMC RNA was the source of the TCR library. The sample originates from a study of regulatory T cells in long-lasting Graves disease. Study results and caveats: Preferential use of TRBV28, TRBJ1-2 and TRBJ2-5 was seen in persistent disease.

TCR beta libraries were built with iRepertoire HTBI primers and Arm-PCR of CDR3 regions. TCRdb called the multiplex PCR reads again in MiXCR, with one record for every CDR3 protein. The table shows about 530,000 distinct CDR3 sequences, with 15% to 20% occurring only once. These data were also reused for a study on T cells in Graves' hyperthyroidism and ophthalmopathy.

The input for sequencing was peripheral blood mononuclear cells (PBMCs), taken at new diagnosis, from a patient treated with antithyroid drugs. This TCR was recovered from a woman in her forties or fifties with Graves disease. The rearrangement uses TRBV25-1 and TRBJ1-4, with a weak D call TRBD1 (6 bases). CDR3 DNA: TGTGCCAGCAGTGAATTCGGCAGGGGAGATGAAAAACTGTTTTTT. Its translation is CASSEFGRGDEKLFF.